This entry concerns a single T cell receptor beta chain. The record originates from a study of technical replicates of blood from a few donors. Data came from immunoSEQ multiplex PCR; TCRdb stores just in-frame clones and leaves some out. Found here are roughly 79,000 clones, over 95% of them singletons; the top ten hold about 0.41%. The source of this sequence is a human donor in good health. What was sequenced was T cells isolated from PBMCs.

Here the CDR3 DNA reads TGTGCCAGCAGCTTGGGTGGTCAGGTGGGCTACACCTTC. It codes for CASSLGGQVGYTF. This chain joins TRBV7-9 and TRBJ1-2; D gene uncertain. This CDR3 is built from 13 residues. In germline, CDR1 is SEHNR, CDR2 FQNEAQ (reference sequence). The V end lost 3 bases, the J end lost 8 bases, and 13 bases lay between the germline ends.